The 18 T cell receptor beta chains below all came from one sample that was sequenced in a study of human T cells and chemical hapten exposure. TCRdb re-called the RACE reads with MiXCR, one entry per CDR3 protein. The sample lists under 400,000 distinct CDR3 sequences, less than 6.5% occurring once. As to time point: pre-sensitization, week 0. Described treatment: therapeutic diphenylcyclopropenone sensitization with weekly scalp DPC. The source was whole blood, collected in connection with sensitization to the hapten diphenylcyclopropenone (DPC). Receptor source: a woman aged 50 to 60 with alopecia areata. Some clones in this sample may be carry-over from other donors' samples.

The table lists this clonotype with many counts. The chain combines TRBV18 with TRBJ1-1, with TRBD1 as a possible D gene (5 bases). Trimming took 3 bases from V and 10 from J, leaving 12 bases between them. Germline CDR1 KGHSH, CDR2 LQKENI. The CDR3 extends over 12 amino acids. The CDR3 region is CASSPQDGGAFF. CDR3 nucleotide sequence: TGTGCCAGCTCACCCCAGGACGGGGGAGCTTTCTTT.

The sample holds a few counts of this clonotype. J is TRBJ2-7 and V is TRBV20-1, with D possibly matching TRBD2 (6 bases). CDR1 is DFQATT, CDR2 SNEGSKA, per germline (reference sequence). V was trimmed by 1 base and J by 0 bases, leaving 10 bases between them. The CDR3 covers 14 residues. The CDR3 protein is CSARATRSSYEQYF. The CDR3, as DNA: TGCAGTGCTAGAGCGACTAGGAGCTCCTACGAGCAGTACTTC.

The sample holds many counts of this clonotype. The rearrangement uses TRBV28 and TRBJ2-1; either TRBD1 or TRBD2 may supply D (5 bases each). The CDR3 has 14 amino acids. The germline V and J ends were trimmed by 3 bases and 4 bases, with 10 bases remaining between them. From germline, CDR1 is MDHEN and CDR2 SYDVKM. In DNA form, the CDR3 reads TGTGCCAGCAGTTTTGGGACCGGATACAATGAGCAGTTCTTC. Translating it yields CASSFGTGYNEQFF.

This clonotype was seen repeatedly, ten times or more. The CDR3 spells CAWSVRTYSYEQYF. In nucleotides, the CDR3 is TGTGCCTGGAGTGTCCGTACTTACTCCTACGAGCAGTACTTC. V is TRBV30 and J is TRBJ2-7; D remains ambiguous. The CDR3 is 14 residues long. Trimming took 0 bases from V and 0 from J, leaving 9 bases between them. Germline CDR1 reads GTSNPN; CDR2 reads SVGIG (reference sequence).

The chain has TRBV6-1 and TRBJ2-7; D gene unclear. Germline V gene data show CDR1 as MNHNS and CDR2 as SASEGT. The length of the CDR3 is 12 residues. V lost 3 bases and J lost 2, with 5 bases in between. As DNA, the CDR3 is TGTGCCAGCAGTGAGTCTACCTACGAGCAGTACTTC. Encoded protein: CASSESTYEQYF.

The V gene is TRBV6-1, the J gene TRBJ2-1, with a possible D match to TRBD2 (6 bases). With 5 bases removed from V and 4 bases from J, the gap between germline ends came to 12 bases. Germline CDR1 and CDR2: MNHNS and SASEGT. This CDR3 is built from 14 residues. CDR3 DNA: TGTGCCAGCAGTATTTGGAGCGGGTACAATGAGCAGTTCTTC. Translated: CASSIWSGYNEQFF.

The rearrangement links TRBV4-1 to TRBJ2-5; D possibly corresponds to TRBD2 (6 bases). The CDR3 has 14 amino acids. V was pared by 0 bases and J by 6 bases, with 11 bases between. The germline V gene encodes CDR1 MGHRA and CDR2 YSYEKL. The CDR3: CASSQEGGKKTQYF. CDR3 nucleotides: TGCGCCAGCAGCCAAGAGGGGGGTAAGAAGACCCAGTACTTC.

This chain connects TRBV20-1 to TRBJ2-7; no clear D gene. The CDR3 covers 11 residues. V shed 6 bases and J shed 4 bases, with 10 bases lying between them. The V gene's germline CDR1 is DFQATT and CDR2 SNEGSKA (reference sequence). The CDR3 region is CSAPHPYEQYF. The CDR3 DNA is TGCAGTGCACCCCACCCATACGAGCAGTACTTC.

The V gene is TRBV5-8, the J gene TRBJ2-1; D gene unclear. V shed 2 bases and J shed 3 bases, with 12 bases lying between them. Germline values: CDR1 SGHTS, CDR2 YDEGEE. The CDR3 runs to 15 residues. CDR3 coding DNA: TGTGCCAGCAGCTTTACACGAGCTTACTACAATGAGCAGTTCTTC. Residues: CASSFTRAYYNEQFF.

The chain couples TRBV7-2 to TRBJ2-5; 9 nucleotides match TRBD1. Unmatched junction bases numbered 7, after V lost 4 bases and J lost 7 bases. The germline V gene has CDR1 SGHTA and CDR2 FQGNSA. The CDR3 is made up of 14 amino acids. The CDR3 nucleotides are TGTGCCAGCAGCTCGGACAGGGGAGGAGTGACCCAGTACTTC. Protein: CASSSDRGGVTQYF.

The sample holds many counts of this clonotype. V and J are TRBV7-2 and TRBJ1-6; a weak D match, TRBD1 (5 bases). The CDR3 totals 16 residues. The germline V and J ends were trimmed by 1 base and 5 bases, with 12 bases remaining between them. Germline V gene sequence: CDR1 SGHTA, CDR2 FQGNSA. CDR3 DNA sequence: TGTGCCAGCAGCTTAGACAGGCCCAGAAATAATTCACCCCTCCACTTT. Protein sequence: CASSLDRPRNNSPLHF.

This clonotype was counted many times. The chain uses TRBV20-1 and TRBJ2-1; 9 nucleotides line up with TRBD1. Germline V CDR1 and CDR2: DFQATT, SNEGSKA (reference sequence). The J segment lost 3 bases and the V segment lost 6 bases, leaving 6 bases of the junction unmatched. This CDR3 region has 14 residues. CDR3 DNA sequence: TGCAGTGCGCTAGACAGGGGGGTCTACAATGAGCAGTTCTTC. Its translation is CSALDRGVYNEQFF.

The chain links TRBV14 to TRBJ2-7, with D possibly matching TRBD1 (7 bases). V was clipped by 4 bases and J by 7 bases, with 14 bases between them. The CDR3 loop spans 13 amino acids. The germline V gene has CDR1 SGHDN and CDR2 FVKESK. For the CDR3, the DNA is TGTGCCAGCAGCCGCCACAGGGGAGGTGAGCAGTACTTC. Protein: CASSRHRGGEQYF.

This clonotype was seen ten or more times. The chain joins TRBV7-6 to TRBJ1-5; D uncertain. CDR1 is SGHVS, CDR2 FNYEAQ, per germline. The ends were cut back, 1 base at V and 4 bases at J, with 5 bases in the middle. The CDR3 sequence is 13 residues long. The CDR3 nucleotides are TGTGCCAGCAGCTTAGAGAATAATCAGCCCCAGCATTTT. It yields the protein CASSLENNQPQHF. Full variable domain (outside the CDR3, taken from reference TRBV7-6 and TRBJ1-5): GAGVSQSPRYKVTKRGQDVALRCDPISGHVSLYWYRQALGQGPEFLTYFNYEAQQDKSGLPNDRFSAERPEGSISTLTIQRTEQRDSAMYRCASSLENNQPQHFGDGTRLSIL.

The chain links TRBV12-3 or TRBV12-4 to TRBJ1-5, with a weak D call TRBD1 (6 bases). The germline V and J ends were trimmed by 3 bases and 6 bases, with 12 bases remaining between them. The CDR3 loop spans 14 amino acids. CDR3 nucleotides: TGTGCCAGCAGTTTCGCAGGGGAACGTCAGCCCCAGCATTTT. Translating it yields CASSFAGERQPQHF.

This clonotype showed up many times. This chain connects TRBV6-2 or TRBV6-3 to TRBJ2-2, with D maybe TRBD2 (5 bases). The V gene lost 2 bases and the J gene lost 1 base, with 8 bases spanning the gap. Germline V gene data show CDR1 as MNHEY and CDR2 as SVGEGT. The CDR3 length is 15 residues. CDR3 region: CASSYPRGNTGELFF. DNA for the CDR3: TGTGCCAGCAGTTACCCCCGGGGGAACACCGGGGAGCTGTTTTTT.

This clonotype was seen at least ten times. The gene calls are TRBV29-1 and TRBJ2-5; the D gene is possibly TRBD2 (5 bases). The CDR3 spans 12 residues. Germline lookup yields CDR1 SQVTM and CDR2 ANQGSEA. V lost 6 bases and J lost 5, with 13 bases in between. CDR3 loop: CSVDCRVETQYF. The CDR3 bases are TGCAGCGTGGACTGCCGCGTCGAGACCCAGTACTTC.

This clonotype was recorded many times. V and J are TRBV2 and TRBJ2-7, with 10 bases lining up with TRBD1. The CDR3 is 13 residues long. The germline V gene encodes CDR1 SNHLY and CDR2 FYNNEI. With V trimmed by 11 bases and J by 5 bases, 9 bases remained unmatched. CDR3 sequence: CALGGQGSNEQYF. DNA for the CDR3: TGTGCCCTGGGGGGACAGGGGTCGAACGAGCAGTACTTC.